The 25 T cell receptor beta chains below were found in one sample sequenced in a study of T cells after yellow fever vaccination. TCRdb re-called the 5' RACE reads with MiXCR, one entry per CDR3 protein. Found here are hundreds of thousands of distinct CDR3 sequences, roughly 14% of them singletons; the top ten hold over 12%. The sequencing here drew on PBMCs, taken on the day of the yellow fever booster vaccination. These receptors were obtained from a man younger than 40 who received the YFV17D yellow fever vaccine.

This clonotype showed up just a few times. The chain couples TRBV10-3 to TRBJ1-2; tentatively, D is TRBD1 (6 bases). CDR3 length: 13 amino acids. Trimming took off 4 bases at V and 6 bases at J, with 12 bases between the two ends. Germline-derived CDR1 and CDR2 are ENHRY and SYGVKD. In DNA form, the CDR3 reads TGTGCCATCAGTGGCAGGGGAGAGGATGGCTACACCTTC. Translating gives CAISGRGEDGYTF.

The chain carries TRBV7-9 and TRBJ2-2, with 7 bases fitting TRBD2. The CDR3 runs to 17 residues. Germline CDR1 reads SEHNR; CDR2 reads FQNEAQ (reference sequence). V lost 7 bases to trimming and J lost 9 bases; unmatched junction nucleotides: 20. CDR3 nucleotides: TGTGCCAGCATCTCCGGAGCGAGCGGGATAAGTGGCCGGGAGCTGTTTTTT. Translated: CASISGASGISGRELFF. Combining the CDR3 with reference TRBV7-9 and TRBJ2-2 gives the whole variable domain DTGVSQNPRHKITKRGQNVTFRCDPISEHNRLYWYRQTLGQGPEFLTYFQNEAQLEKSRLLSDRFSAERPKGSFSTLEIQRTEQGDSAMYLCASISGASGISGRELFFGEGSRLTVL.

This clonotype was recorded a few times. The chain carries TRBV7-2 and TRBJ1-1; TRBD1 is a possible D gene (5 bases). The germline V gene encodes CDR1 SGHTA and CDR2 FQGNSA. Deletions cut 4 bases from V and 3 bases from J, with 12 bases between. This CDR3 region has 14 residues. The CDR3 region is CASSYITGDTEAFF. CDR3 coding DNA: TGTGCCAGCAGCTATATTACGGGGGACACTGAAGCTTTCTTT.

The gene calls are TRBV5-1 and TRBJ1-1; no firm D call. V shed 2 bases and J shed 5 bases, with 13 bases lying between them. There are 14 residues in the CDR3. From germline, CDR1 is SGHRS and CDR2 YFSETQ. This chain's CDR3 is CASSLLTASTEAFF. The DNA of the CDR3 is TGCGCCAGCAGCTTACTGACCGCTTCGACTGAAGCTTTCTTT.

This clonotype was counted ten times or more. The CDR3 here is CASSVLAGGQDTQYF. CDR3 sequence (DNA): TGTGCCAGCAGCGTCCTAGCGGGAGGGCAAGATACGCAGTATTTT. This chain links TRBV9 with TRBJ2-3, with 12 bases identical to TRBD2. The germline CDR1 and CDR2 sequences are SGDLS and YYNGEE. The CDR3 sequence is 15 residues long. The V and J ends lost 2 bases and 5 bases, in that order; junction bases with no gene match: 3.

This clonotype was seen more than once but under ten times. The chain recombines TRBV5-1 with TRBJ2-2; TRBD1 matches 8 bases. Germline-derived CDR1 and CDR2 are SGHRS and YFSETQ. The V segment lost 4 bases and the J segment 6 bases; nucleotides outside the gene matches: 8. The length of the CDR3 is 15 residues. In DNA form, the CDR3 reads TGCGCCAGCAGCGACCGGGACAGGCGCGCCGGGGAGCTGTTTTTT. It translates to CASSDRDRRAGELFF.

This clonotype has just a few counts. The genes are TRBV20-1 and TRBJ2-5; D may be TRBD1 (5 bases). Per the germline V gene, CDR1 is DFQATT and CDR2 is SNEGSKA (reference sequence). The ends were cut back, 2 bases at V and 2 bases at J, with 15 bases in the middle. The CDR3 is 15 amino acids. The CDR3 spells CSARTGFKPQETQYF. The CDR3 DNA reads TGCAGTGCTAGAACAGGTTTCAAGCCTCAAGAGACCCAGTACTTC.

The chain is built from TRBV6-1 and TRBJ1-4, with no clear D. Per germline, CDR1 MNHNS and CDR2 SASEGT. The CDR3 contains 15 residues. The ends were cut back, 4 bases at V and 4 bases at J, with 13 bases in the middle. The CDR3 nucleotides read TGTGCCAGCAGTGCCGGGCCCCGAAATAATGAAAAACTGTTTTTT. It is translated as CASSAGPRNNEKLFF.

The J gene is TRBJ2-7, the V gene TRBV20-1; possible D gene TRBD2, 6 bases. V lost 3 bases to trimming and J lost 2 bases, with 11 bases between them. Germline CDR1 is DFQATT and CDR2 is SNEGSKA (reference sequence). This CDR3 contains 13 residues. The CDR3 is CSARASEAYEQYF. Here the CDR3 DNA reads TGCAGTGCTAGGGCTAGCGAGGCCTACGAGCAGTACTTC.

This clonotype showed up many times. The rearrangement links TRBV12-5 to TRBJ2-7; maybe TRBD2 (6 bases). Between the trimmed V and J ends, which lost 1 base and 6 bases, there was a span of 7 bases. Germline CDR1 and CDR2: LGHNT and FRNRAP. The CDR3 extends over 12 amino acids. CDR3 nucleotide sequence: TGTGCTAGTGGTTTGGCCGGGGGCGAGCAGTACTTC. Protein: CASGLAGGEQYF.

This clonotype was detected ten times or more. The chain joins TRBV5-1 to TRBJ2-2; 7 bases match TRBD1. This CDR3 has 15 residues. The V and J ends lost 3 bases and 6 bases, in that order; junction bases with no gene match: 8. Germline CDR1 and CDR2: SGHRS and YFSETQ. CDR3 sequence: CASSWGDREAGELFF. The CDR3 bases are TGCGCCAGCAGCTGGGGCGACAGGGAAGCCGGGGAGCTGTTTTTT.

Only one count was recorded for this clonotype. The J gene is TRBJ2-3, the V gene TRBV7-2; TRBD2 matches 8 bases. The CDR3 sequence is 15 residues long. J was trimmed by 0 bases and V by 4 bases; bases with no gene match: 3. Germline V lookup: CDR1 SGHTA, CDR2 FQGNSA. The CDR3 reads CASSSGGRSTDTQYF. The DNA of the CDR3 is TGTGCCAGCAGCTCCGGCGGGAGGAGCACAGATACGCAGTATTTT.

This chain links TRBV20-1 with TRBJ1-1; D is uncertain. This CDR3 region has 11 residues. Germline CDR1 is DFQATT and CDR2 is SNEGSKA (reference sequence). The V end was cut by 6 bases, the J end by 4 bases, with 9 bases between. CDR3 sequence: CSAPAPTEAFF. DNA of the CDR3: TGCAGTGCCCCCGCTCCCACTGAAGCTTTCTTT.

This clonotype has a handful of counts. This chain uses TRBV11-2 with TRBJ1-1, with D unresolved. Trimming pared 8 bases from V and 0 bases from J, leaving 7 bases between. CDR1 SGHAT and CDR2 FQNNGV come from the germline V gene. This CDR3 comprises 12 residues. DNA of the CDR3: TGTGCCAGCGGCAGAATGAACACTGAAGCTTTCTTT. It yields the protein CASGRMNTEAFF. Filled out from reference TRBV11-2 and TRBJ1-1, the complete variable domain reads EAGVAQSPRYKIIEKRQSVAFWCNPISGHATLYWYQQILGQGPKLLIQFQNNGVVDDSQLPKDRFSAERLKGVDSTLKIQPAKLEDSAVYLCASGRMNTEAFFGQGTRLTVV.

This rearrangement joins TRBV18 to TRBJ2-7; D is perhaps TRBD1 (6 bases). This CDR3 is 14 amino acids long. Germline CDR1 and CDR2: KGHSH and LQKENI. Trimming removed 3 bases from V and 5 bases from J, with 14 bases in between. CDR3 sequence (DNA): TGTGCCAGCTCACCGGGACACCAGTTGAACGAGCAGTACTTC. This encodes CASSPGHQLNEQYF.

This clonotype has more than one count but fewer than ten. The gene calls are TRBV19 and TRBJ2-3, with D unclear. The CDR3 contains 16 residues. CDR1 LNHDA and CDR2 SQIVND come from the germline V gene (reference sequence). Trimming left V 6 bases short and J 2 bases short, with 18 bases between. The CDR3 loop is CASRRPGVGNTDTQYF. As DNA, the CDR3 is TGTGCCAGTAGGAGACCGGGTGTTGGCAACACAGATACGCAGTATTTT.

The chain carries TRBV27 and TRBJ2-1, with 7 bases identical to TRBD1. The CDR3 spans 14 residues. The ends lost 3 bases at V and 5 bases at J; junction bases unmatched: 4. Germline CDR1 is MNHEY and CDR2 is SMNVEV (reference sequence). Here the CDR3 DNA reads TGTGCCAGCAGTTTGACGGGACAGAACAATGAGCAGTTCTTC. This sequence encodes CASSLTGQNNEQFF.

The rearrangement joins TRBV3-1 to TRBJ1-4; D unresolved. CDR3 size: 14 residues. In germline, CDR1 is LGHDT, CDR2 YNNKEL (reference sequence). The V and J ends lost 2 bases and 4 bases respectively, with 8 bases between them. The CDR3 protein is CASSQRTFNEKLFF. CDR3 in DNA: TGTGCCAGCAGCCAACGGACCTTTAATGAAAAACTGTTTTTT.

The chain employs TRBV7-2 and TRBJ1-1; tentatively, D is TRBD1 (6 bases). From germline, CDR1 is SGHTA and CDR2 FQGNSA. Trimming shortened V by 4 bases and J by 7 bases, and 13 bases separated the two germline ends. The CDR3 spans 13 residues. The CDR3 nucleotides read TGTGCCAGCAGCTCACAGGGATGGGGTGAAGCTTTCTTT. Protein sequence: CASSSQGWGEAFF.

The gene calls are TRBV6-4 and TRBJ2-3; D gene unclear. The length of the CDR3 is 15 residues. CDR1 is MRHNA and CDR2 is SNTAGT in the germline V gene. Between the trimmed V and J ends, which lost 5 bases and 3 bases, there was a span of 15 bases. Here the CDR3 DNA reads TGTGCCAGCAGTTCGCGTCCAGAAGGTACAGATACGCAGTATTTT. Protein: CASSSRPEGTDTQYF.

J is TRBJ2-7 and V is TRBV12-3 or TRBV12-4, with D tentatively TRBD1 or TRBD2 (6 bases each). Trimming left V 5 bases short and J 2 bases short, with 13 bases between. The CDR3 runs to 14 residues. For the CDR3, the DNA is TGTGCCAGCAGTAAGGGGGGCCTAACCTACGAGCAGTACTTC. Residues: CASSKGGLTYEQYF.

This clonotype was observed a handful of times. The chain joins TRBV20-1 to TRBJ2-1; 8 nucleotides match TRBD1. The CDR3 length is 15 residues. The trim removed 6 bases at V and 1 base at J, leaving 8 bases unmatched. Germline loops: CDR1 DFQATT, CDR2 SNEGSKA (reference sequence). CDR3 nucleotides: TGCAGTGCGACAGGGGTATCCGCGTCCTACAATGAGCAGTTCTTC. Translating it yields CSATGVSASYNEQFF.

The chain combines TRBV7-9 with TRBJ1-1; D is possibly TRBD1 (5 bases). The CDR3 consists of 17 residues. V was trimmed by 0 bases and J by 1 base, leaving 15 bases between them. Germline lookup yields CDR1 SEHNR and CDR2 FQNEAQ (reference sequence). CDR3 sequence (DNA): TGTGCCAGCAGCTTAGCGCGGGCGGCAGGGACGAACACTGAAGCTTTCTTT. Translation: CASSLARAAGTNTEAFF.

Only one count was recorded for this clonotype. The chain is built from TRBV7-8 and TRBJ2-7; 8 bases align to TRBD1. The V segment lost 10 bases and the J segment 6 bases; nucleotides outside the gene matches: 8. The germline CDR1 and CDR2 sequences are SGHVS and FQNEAQ. The CDR3 runs to 12 residues. In nucleotides, the CDR3 is TGTGCCACCAGGGGGCTATCGATCGAGCAGTACTTC. This encodes CATRGLSIEQYF.

A few counts support this clonotype. The chain combines TRBV5-4 with TRBJ2-4, with a weak D call TRBD1 (6 bases). The CDR3 spans 13 residues. Germline V lookup: CDR1 SGHNT, CDR2 YYREEE (reference sequence). Trimming stripped 1 base from V and 4 bases from J, with 6 bases between. The CDR3 bases are TGTGCCAGCAGCTTGAGGGGGAAAAACATTCAGTACTTC. This sequence encodes CASSLRGKNIQYF.